The 27 T cell receptor beta chains presented below share a single source sample, sequenced in a study of CD8 T cells in ankylosing spondylitis. Study-wide results and limits: About 8 highly homologous variants formed a TCR beta motif that appeared characteristic of ankylosing spondylitis blood.

These receptors' targets are unknown. TCRdb independently ran MiXCR on the 5' RACE reads; one entry per CDR3 protein. The profile shows 350,000 to 450,000 distinct CDR3 sequences, roughly 26% of them singletons. The sequenced sample consisted of blood, either unsorted or a sorted T cell fraction (not recorded which). These receptors came from a male donor with ankylosing spondylitis.

This sequence joins TRBV12-5 and TRBJ2-1, with D perhaps matching TRBD1 (6 bases). V lost 6 bases and J lost 5, with 20 bases in between. The germline CDR1 and CDR2 sequences are LGHNT and FRNRAP. CDR3 length: 16 amino acids. The CDR3 DNA is TGTGCTAGTGGCCTGGGGCAACAGGGTTTGCACAATGAGCAGTTCTTC. As protein: CASGLGQQGLHNEQFF.

This clonotype was detected a few times. V gene TRBV5-1 combines with J gene TRBJ2-1; TRBD2 might be the D (5 bases). The length of the CDR3 is 16 residues. Trimming took off 4 bases at V and 0 bases at J, with 14 bases between the two ends. Germline V gene sequence: CDR1 SGHRS, CDR2 YFSETQ. CDR3 in DNA: TGCGCCAGCAGCCCGGCGAGGGCGAACTCCTACAATGAGCAGTTCTTC. Residues: CASSPARANSYNEQFF.

This clonotype appeared a few times. V usage is TRBV5-1 and J usage is TRBJ2-1, with a tentative D call TRBD2 (5 bases). The V gene lost 1 base and the J gene lost 5 bases, with 13 bases spanning the gap. This CDR3 spans 15 amino acids. Germline-derived CDR1 and CDR2 are SGHRS and YFSETQ. CDR3 bases: TGCGCCAGCAGCTTGATGTCGGGAACCAACAATGAGCAGTTCTTC. This encodes CASSLMSGTNNEQFF.

This clonotype was detected only a few times. The chain links TRBV20-1 to TRBJ1-1, with 8 bases aligning to TRBD1. The CDR3 extends over 17 amino acids. Germline trimming cut 6 bases from V and 2 bases from J; bases unmatched to any gene: 17. CDR1 and CDR2 (germline): DFQATT, SNEGSKA (reference sequence). The CDR3 loop reads CSAPGKAGGLVNTEAFF. For the CDR3, the DNA is TGCAGTGCCCCAGGGAAGGCAGGGGGCTTAGTCAACACTGAAGCTTTCTTT.

This clonotype showed up just a few times. V and J are TRBV20-1 and TRBJ2-1; possible D gene TRBD1, 6 bases. Trimming took 5 bases from V and 8 from J, leaving 16 bases between them. CDR1 and CDR2 from the germline V gene are DFQATT and SNEGSKA (reference sequence). CDR3 length: 13 residues. The CDR3 sequence: CSAGGQKGDEQFF. The DNA for the CDR3 is TGCAGTGCTGGGGGCCAGAAGGGCGATGAGCAGTTCTTC.

This chain uses TRBV3-1 with TRBJ1-4; D gene unclear. The CDR3 runs 13 residues. Germline CDR1 LGHDT, CDR2 YNNKEL (reference sequence). V shed 0 bases and J shed 7 bases, with 6 bases lying between them. As DNA, the CDR3 is TGTGCCAGCAGCCAAGATCGGGGTGAAAAACTGTTTTTT. Its translation is CASSQDRGEKLFF.

The chain recombines TRBV19 with TRBJ2-5, with D perhaps matching TRBD1 (6 bases). V lost 3 bases, J lost 1 base, and 9 bases lay in between. This CDR3 spans 14 amino acids. The germline gives CDR1 LNHDA, CDR2 SQIVND (reference sequence). The CDR3 region has the DNA TGTGCCAGTAGTATTGGACAGATCCAAGAGACCCAGTACTTC. It translates to CASSIGQIQETQYF.

This clonotype has more than one count but fewer than ten. The chain has TRBV28 and TRBJ2-1; D is perhaps TRBD1 or TRBD2 (6 bases each). Trimming left V 4 bases short and J 7 bases short, with 17 bases between. The CDR3 totals 15 residues. The germline CDR1 and CDR2 sequences are MDHEN and SYDVKM. The CDR3 loop is CASSSGSEGGNEQFF. For the CDR3, the DNA is TGTGCCAGCAGTTCCGGTAGCGAAGGGGGGAATGAGCAGTTCTTC. Combining the CDR3 with reference TRBV28 and TRBJ2-1 gives the whole variable domain DVKVTQSSRYLVKRTGEKVFLECVQDMDHENMFWYRQDPGLGLRLIYFSYDVKMKEKGDIPEGYSVSREKKERFSLILESASTNQTSMYLCASSSGSEGGNEQFFGPGTRLTVL.

This clonotype has more than one count but fewer than ten. V is TRBV6-5 and J is TRBJ2-5, with a possible D match to TRBD2 (5 bases). Germline V gene lookup returns CDR1 MNHEY and CDR2 SVGAGI. V lost 0 bases and J 3 bases, leaving 11 bases between the germline ends. The CDR3 consists of 15 residues. This chain's CDR3 is CASSYSIAREETQYF. Written as DNA, the CDR3 is TGTGCCAGCAGTTACTCGATAGCGCGTGAAGAGACCCAGTACTTC.

This clonotype was counted once. The chain is built from TRBV10-3 and TRBJ2-7; D is possibly TRBD2 (5 bases). The CDR3 is 16 amino acids. Germline CDR1 reads ENHRY; CDR2 reads SYGVKD. V lost 4 bases to trimming and J lost 0 bases, with 16 bases between them. The CDR3 loop is CAISGPGLGSSYEQYF. The CDR3 nucleotides read TGTGCCATCAGTGGGCCTGGACTGGGAAGCTCCTACGAGCAGTACTTC.

This chain links TRBV5-1 with TRBJ2-7, with 11 positions matching TRBD2. Germline values: CDR1 SGHRS, CDR2 YFSETQ. The CDR3 has 14 residues. V gave up 8 bases and J gave up 5 bases; unmatched junction bases: 9. CDR3 residues: CASTGTSGPNEQYF. In DNA, the CDR3 is TGCGCCAGTACCGGGACTAGCGGCCCCAACGAGCAGTACTTC.

The table lists this clonotype with a few counts. This chain connects TRBV12-3 or TRBV12-4 to TRBJ1-1, with D hard to call. The CDR3 contains 11 residues. V lost 6 bases and J 7 bases, leaving 9 bases between the germline ends. CDR3 region: CASRRWVEAFF. CDR3 DNA: TGTGCCAGCAGGAGATGGGTTGAAGCTTTCTTT.

V usage is TRBV7-9 and J usage is TRBJ2-1; 9 nucleotides agree with TRBD2. The CDR3 is 16 amino acids. Looked up from germline, CDR1 is SEHNR and CDR2 is FQNEAQ (reference sequence). V shed 5 bases and J 0 bases; nucleotides not matched to a gene: 5. This CDR3 is CASSRDSGSSYNEQFF. The CDR3 nucleotides read TGTGCCAGCAGCCGCGATAGCGGGAGCTCCTACAATGAGCAGTTCTTC.

This clonotype showed up just a few times. The chain carries TRBV3-1 and TRBJ1-5, with D unresolved. The CDR3 has 16 amino acids. Trimming removed 4 bases from V and 1 base from J, with 14 bases in between. Germline V gene lookup returns CDR1 LGHDT and CDR2 YNNKEL (reference sequence). The CDR3 spells CASSLGRGTSNQPQHF. The CDR3 bases are TGTGCCAGCAGCCTCGGGCGGGGTACGAGCAATCAGCCCCAGCATTTT.

V and J are TRBV5-1 and TRBJ2-1, with TRBD2 identical over 9 bases. V shed 4 bases, J shed 5 bases, and the junction held 7 bases outside the gene matches. The CDR3 is 15 amino acids. Germline values: CDR1 SGHRS, CDR2 YFSETQ. The DNA of the CDR3 is TGCGCCAGCAGCGGGTCTATAGCGGGAGACAATGAGCAGTTCTTC. It translates to CASSGSIAGDNEQFF. The complete variable domain, with remaining parts taken from reference TRBV5-1 and TRBJ2-1, reads KAGVTQTPRYLIKTRGQQVTLSCSPISGHRSVSWYQQTPGQGLQFLFEYFSETQRNKGNFPGRFSGRQFSNSRSEMNVSTLELGDSALYLCASSGSIAGDNEQFFGPGTRLTVL.

V usage is TRBV11-2 and J usage is TRBJ2-2; the D gene is possibly TRBD2 (6 bases). Between the trimmed V and J ends, which lost 0 bases and 7 bases, there was a span of 15 bases. There are 16 residues in the CDR3. Germline lookup yields CDR1 SGHAT and CDR2 FQNNGV. The CDR3: CASSLDRGAWSGELFF. CDR3 DNA: TGTGCCAGCAGCTTAGATCGCGGGGCGTGGAGCGGGGAGCTGTTTTTT.

The genes are TRBV7-9 and TRBJ2-1, with 12 bases aligning to TRBD2. This CDR3 is 17 amino acids long. The V gene's germline CDR1 is SEHNR and CDR2 FQNEAQ (reference sequence). The J segment lost 1 base and the V segment lost 5 bases, leaving 6 bases of the junction unmatched. The CDR3 DNA reads TGTGCCAGCAGCAAGACTAGCGGGGGAGGATCCTACAATGAGCAGTTCTTC. This gives the protein CASSKTSGGGSYNEQFF.

In this sample, this clonotype turned up once. The chain links TRBV27 to TRBJ1-5, with 11 positions matching TRBD1. J lost 1 base, V lost 6 bases, and 14 bases had no gene match. This CDR3 is built from 19 residues. The V gene's germline CDR1 is MNHEY and CDR2 SMNVEV (reference sequence). The CDR3 DNA follows: TGTGCCAGCAGCCCCAGGAGGACAGGGGGCATTATAAGCAATCAGCCCCAGCATTTT. Translation: CASSPRRTGGIISNQPQHF.

This clonotype was seen only a few times. The V gene is TRBV18, the J gene TRBJ1-4; D unclear. The CDR3 length is 16 residues. Trimming took 1 base from V and 1 from J, leaving 10 bases between them. Germline CDR1 reads KGHSH; CDR2 reads LQKENI. CDR3: CASSPRKGETNEKLFF. Written as DNA, the CDR3 is TGTGCCAGCTCACCACGAAAGGGAGAAACTAATGAAAAACTGTTTTTT.

This clonotype has more than one count but fewer than ten. The rearrangement uses TRBV5-1 and TRBJ2-5, with 8 nucleotides matching TRBD2. There are 15 residues in the CDR3. Trimming removed 4 bases from V and 5 bases from J; junction bases left unmatched: 10. Germline V lookup: CDR1 SGHRS, CDR2 YFSETQ. The CDR3 spells CASSEPGLESETQYF. In DNA, the CDR3 is TGCGCCAGCAGCGAACCGGGACTAGAATCGGAGACCCAGTACTTC.

In this sample, this clonotype turned up a few times. The junction departs from the called germline gene at one end, perhaps through a read error. The CDR3 nucleotides read TGTGCCAGCAGGGGGACAGGAGCTTACTACAAGCAGTACTTC. It encodes CASRGTGAYYKQYF. This chain connects TRBV12-3 or TRBV12-4 to TRBJ2-7; 8 bases fit TRBD1. The CDR3 consists of 14 residues.

This clonotype has a single count. The genes are TRBV5-1 and TRBJ2-5; D remains ambiguous. The CDR3 consists of 15 residues. The V end lost 0 bases, the J end lost 5 bases, and 14 bases lay between the germline ends. Per the germline V gene, CDR1 is SGHRS and CDR2 is YFSETQ. CDR3 in amino acids: CASSLVAAKEETQYF. CDR3 nucleotide sequence: TGCGCCAGCAGCTTGGTTGCGGCCAAGGAGGAGACCCAGTACTTC.

In its sample, this clonotype was seen many times. The rearrangement joins TRBV4-2 to TRBJ2-3; 7 bases agree with TRBD2. CDR1 is LGHNA, CDR2 YNFKEQ, per germline. This CDR3 is built from 16 residues. J gave up 0 bases and V 0 bases, and 3 bases lay outside the gene matches. The CDR3 coding sequence is TGTGCCAGCAGCCAAGAGCCAGCGGGGAGCACAGATACGCAGTATTTT. Translation gives CASSQEPAGSTDTQYF.

The V and J genes are TRBV24-1 and TRBJ2-3, with D maybe TRBD2 (6 bases). This CDR3 has 15 amino acids. Germline V lookup: CDR1 KGHDR, CDR2 SFDVKD. V gave up 5 bases and J gave up 3 bases, with 14 bases separating them. The CDR3: CATSGGREATDTQYF. The CDR3 bases are TGTGCCACCAGTGGAGGCAGGGAGGCTACAGATACGCAGTATTTT.

The V call is TRBV30, the J call TRBJ1-2; no clear D gene. Germline CDR1 reads GTSNPN; CDR2 reads SVGIG (reference sequence). V dropped 0 bases and J dropped 2 bases, with 10 bases sitting between them. The CDR3 runs to 14 residues. CDR3 coding DNA: TGTGCCTGGAGTGTACTGGGCAGGAACTATGGCTACACCTTC. Translating gives CAWSVLGRNYGYTF.

The table lists this clonotype with a few counts. The chain carries TRBV19 and TRBJ2-2; D remains ambiguous. The CDR3 contains 14 residues. The V end lost 3 bases, the J end lost 0 bases, and 5 bases lay between the germline ends. Germline V gives CDR1 LNHDA, CDR2 SQIVND (reference sequence). This chain's CDR3 is CASSMAANTGELFF. CDR3 sequence (DNA): TGTGCCAGTAGTATGGCGGCGAACACCGGGGAGCTGTTTTTT.

V and J are TRBV30 and TRBJ2-2, with TRBD2 matching 8 bases. Germline assignment: CDR1 GTSNPN and CDR2 SVGIG (reference sequence). The CDR3 spans 14 residues. V gave up 6 bases and J gave up 5 bases; unmatched junction bases: 8. The CDR3 coding sequence is TGTGCCTGTGCAGCGGGAGTGGTTACCGGGGAGCTGTTTTTT. This translates into CACAAGVVTGELFF.